The 23 T cell receptor beta chains listed next were all sequenced from one sample in a study of memory CD4+ T cells and cytomegalovirus serostatus. The assay was immunoSEQ multiplex PCR, and TCRdb's table has in-frame clones only and misses some. The table shows about 50,000 clones, with over 70% occurring only once. Single viable CD3+CD4+CD8-CD45RO+ cells were sorted as the memory CD4+ T cells. Input material: memory CD4+ T cells from blood. The receptors come from an adult in good health and CMV-seronegative.

In this sample, this clone turned up once. J is TRBJ1-2 and V is TRBV7-2; D may be TRBD1 (6 bases). CDR3 length: 13 residues. CDR1 SGHTA and CDR2 FQGNSA come from the germline V gene. V lost 2 bases and J lost 6, with 10 bases in between. This CDR3 is CASSLSQGDGYTF. CDR3 nucleotide sequence: TGTGCCAGCAGCTTATCACAGGGAGATGGCTACACCTTC.

V usage is TRBV18 and J usage is TRBJ1-1; no definite D call. There are 13 residues in the CDR3. The V and J ends lost 0 bases and 11 bases respectively, with 13 bases between them. Germline assignment: CDR1 KGHSH and CDR2 LQKENI. The CDR3 here is CASSPPASFTAFF. DNA of the CDR3: TGTGCCAGCTCACCACCTGCTTCCTTCACGGCTTTCTTT.

This clone ranks as medium-sized. The CDR3 DNA is TGTGCCAGCAGCGTAGCAAGCAGGGGTTCTTCACCCCTCCACTTT. It specifies CASSVASRGSSPLHF. The chain recombines TRBV9 with TRBJ1-6; TRBD1 might be the D (6 bases). The CDR3 totals 15 residues. Trimming removed 0 bases at V and 9 bases at J, with 13 bases between. CDR1 SGDLS and CDR2 YYNGEE come from the germline V gene.

The rearrangement uses TRBV11-2 and TRBJ2-2; TRBD1 matches 7 bases. Germline assignment: CDR1 SGHAT and CDR2 FQNNGV. This CDR3 comprises 14 residues. The junction had 5 bases not matched to a gene; V was cut back by 4 bases and J by 6 bases. CDR3 DNA sequence: TGTGCCAGCAGCTACAATACAGGGGCCGGGGAGCTGTTTTTT. Translating it yields CASSYNTGAGELFF.

This chain uses TRBV27 with TRBJ2-5; 7 positions match TRBD2. There are 18 residues in the CDR3. Trimming took 2 bases from V and 2 from J; bases not matched to a gene: 14. Germline V gives CDR1 MNHEY, CDR2 SMNVEV (reference sequence). The CDR3 region is CASSLEGPFRTRQETQYF. In DNA form, the CDR3 reads TGTGCCAGCAGTTTAGAGGGACCTTTTCGGACTAGACAAGAGACCCAGTACTTC.

The rearrangement links TRBV5-1 to TRBJ2-7, with D perhaps matching TRBD1 or TRBD2 (5 bases each). The CDR3 is 14 amino acids. Trimming stripped 3 bases from V and 0 bases from J, with 10 bases between. Germline CDR1 reads SGHRS; CDR2 reads YFSETQ. The CDR3 DNA follows: TGCGCCAGCAGCTCCTGGGACGACTCCTACGAGCAGTACTTC. Residues: CASSSWDDSYEQYF. Combining the CDR3 with reference TRBV5-1 and TRBJ2-7 gives the whole variable domain KAGVTQTPRYLIKTRGQQVTLSCSPISGHRSVSWYQQTPGQGLQFLFEYFSETQRNKGNFPGRFSGRQFSNSRSEMNVSTLELGDSALYLCASSSWDDSYEQYFGPGTRLTVT.

This chain connects TRBV27 to TRBJ2-1, with D uncertain. CDR3 size: 14 residues. Per the germline V gene, CDR1 is MNHEY and CDR2 is SMNVEV (reference sequence). V was shortened by 10 bases and J by 5 bases, with 18 bases between the two germline ends. CDR3 DNA sequence: TGTGCCATCTGCCCGGGCCTCTCTCACAATGAGCAGTTCTTC. It codes for CAICPGLSHNEQFF.

CDR3 loop: CASSDTGSNTEAFF. The CDR3 DNA reads as TGTGCCAGCAGTGACACAGGGTCGAACACTGAAGCTTTCTTT. The chain employs TRBV6-1 and TRBJ1-1, with D maybe TRBD1 (6 bases). The CDR3 is 14 residues long. Germline loops: CDR1 MNHNS, CDR2 SASEGT. V was clipped by 3 bases and J by 1 base, with 9 bases between them.

The chain joins TRBV5-6 to TRBJ1-5, with a weak D call TRBD1 (5 bases). Germline V gene lookup returns CDR1 SGHDT and CDR2 YYEEEE. Trimming took off 3 bases at V and 0 bases at J, with 13 bases between the two ends. CDR3 length equals 16 residues. The CDR3 sequence: CASSWEDKYSNQPQHF. CDR3 bases: TGTGCCAGCAGCTGGGAGGACAAATATAGCAATCAGCCCCAGCATTTT. Looking up the rest from reference TRBV5-6 and TRBJ1-5 gives the full variable domain: DAGVTQSPTHLIKTRGQQVTLRCSPKSGHDTVSWYQQALGQGPQFIFQYYEEEERQRGNFPDRFSGHQFPNYSSELNVNALLLGDSALYLCASSWEDKYSNQPQHFGDGTRLSIL.

This chain joins TRBV9 and TRBJ1-1; perhaps TRBD1 as D (5 bases). The CDR3 is made up of 17 amino acids. V was trimmed by 0 bases and J by 0 bases, leaving 15 bases between them. Germline lookup yields CDR1 SGDLS and CDR2 YYNGEE. CDR3 DNA sequence: TGTGCCAGCAGCGTAGAGGTGTGGGGCAGGATGAACACTGAAGCTTTCTTT. Residues: CASSVEVWGRMNTEAFF. The whole variable domain, filled in from reference TRBV9 and TRBJ1-1, reads DSGVTQTPKHLITATGQRVTLRCSPRSGDLSVYWYQQSLDQGLQFLIQYYNGEERAKGNILERFSAQQFPDLHSELNLSSLELGDSALYFCASSVEVWGRMNTEAFFGQGTRLTVV.

The chain couples TRBV5-1 to TRBJ1-1; D ambiguous. Germline assignment: CDR1 SGHRS and CDR2 YFSETQ. This CDR3 has 12 residues. With 2 bases removed from V and 12 bases from J, the gap between germline ends came to 14 bases. Written as DNA, the CDR3 is TGCGCCAGCAGCTTCGATAGATCCAACTCTTTCTTT. Translated, it gives CASSFDRSNSFF.

The J gene is TRBJ1-2, the V gene TRBV2; D is perhaps TRBD1 (6 bases). V was cut by 2 bases and J by 6 bases, with 10 bases left in between. Germline V gene data show CDR1 as SNHLY and CDR2 as FYNNEI. CDR3 size: 13 residues. The CDR3 protein is CASSEWGAHGYTF. In DNA, the CDR3 is TGTGCCAGCAGTGAATGGGGGGCTCATGGCTACACCTTC.

This clone was seen only once. The V and J genes are TRBV18 and TRBJ2-5, with 13 positions matching TRBD2. V was clipped by 8 bases and J by 2 bases; unmatched bases: 2. Germline values: CDR1 KGHSH, CDR2 LQKENI. The CDR3 runs 14 residues. The CDR3 region is CASRTSGGQETQYF. Here the CDR3 DNA reads TGTGCCAGCCGGACTAGCGGGGGACAAGAGACCCAGTACTTC.

The chain has TRBV7-2 and TRBJ2-5; 16 nucleotides agree with TRBD2. V dropped 5 bases and J dropped 4; count of bases not matched to a gene: 10. The CDR3 is 18 amino acids. Germline lookup yields CDR1 SGHTA and CDR2 FQGNSA. CDR3 sequence reads: CASSAGTSGGARRETQYF. For the CDR3, the DNA is TGTGCCAGCAGCGCCGGGACTAGCGGGGGGGCCAGGCGAGAGACCCAGTACTTC.

The V and J genes are TRBV19 and TRBJ1-1, with D unclear. The CDR3 contains 13 residues. The V and J ends lost 4 bases and 1 base respectively, with 7 bases between them. Germline V gene sequence: CDR1 LNHDA, CDR2 SQIVND (reference sequence). CDR3 region: CASSSQRNTEAFF. The CDR3 DNA reads TGTGCCAGTAGTAGCCAGAGGAACACTGAAGCTTTCTTT.

The rearrangement joins TRBV18 to TRBJ2-7; 11 bases line up with TRBD2. Germline V gene lookup returns CDR1 KGHSH and CDR2 LQKENI. The CDR3 extends over 16 amino acids. After removal of 4 bases from V and 4 bases from J, the junction contained 9 bases not matched to a gene. The CDR3 DNA follows: TGTGCCAGCTCACGTAGCGGGGGGGTAATTCGATACGAGCAGTACTTC. Its translation is CASSRSGGVIRYEQYF.

This sequence joins TRBV4-2 and TRBJ1-4, with unresolved D. Deletions cut 3 bases from V and 5 bases from J, with 13 bases between. The germline V gene encodes CDR1 LGHNA and CDR2 YNFKEQ. The CDR3 sequence is 15 residues long. The CDR3 reads CASSQSQLFNEKLFF. Here the CDR3 DNA reads TGTGCCAGCAGCCAGAGCCAACTATTCAATGAAAAACTGTTTTTT.

Here the CDR3 DNA reads TGTGCCAGCAGCGTCGACTTGGAGACCCAGTACTTC. It is translated as CASSVDLETQYF. The chain recombines TRBV6-1 with TRBJ2-5; D unclear. CDR1 is MNHNS and CDR2 is SASEGT in the germline V gene. The length of the CDR3 is 12 residues. V dropped 6 bases and J dropped 5 bases, with 10 bases sitting between them.

The chain couples TRBV6-5 to TRBJ1-2, with D possibly being TRBD1 (5 bases). With 7 bases removed from V and 4 bases from J, the gap between germline ends came to 19 bases. Germline assignment: CDR1 MNHEY and CDR2 SVGAGI. The CDR3 extends over 15 amino acids. The CDR3 spells CASTSLSGGFYGYTF. Written as DNA, the CDR3 is TGTGCCAGCACCTCCTTGTCCGGGGGGTTCTATGGCTACACCTTC.

The sample holds one count of this clone. The rearrangement uses TRBV13 and TRBJ1-2, with D possibly being TRBD1 (6 bases). V dropped 1 base and J dropped 2 bases, with 26 bases sitting between them. The length of the CDR3 is 20 residues. Germline V gives CDR1 PRHDT, CDR2 FYEKMQ (reference sequence). This CDR3 reads CASSLALDGGAKTENYGYTF. CDR3 DNA: TGTGCCAGCAGCTTAGCCCTTGACGGGGGGGCCAAAACAGAGAACTATGGCTACACCTTC.

This chain joins TRBV7-6 and TRBJ2-1; 8 positions agree with TRBD2. Germline trimming cut 1 base from V and 4 bases from J; bases unmatched to any gene: 3. The V gene's germline CDR1 is SGHVS and CDR2 FNYEAQ. This CDR3 contains 15 residues. CDR3 sequence reads: CASSLVASGYNEQFF. CDR3 nucleotides: TGTGCCAGCAGCTTAGTGGCTAGCGGGTACAATGAGCAGTTCTTC.

The rearrangement links TRBV19 to TRBJ1-1; 8 nucleotides agree with TRBD1. V shed 2 bases, J shed 11 bases, and the junction held 4 bases outside the gene matches. The germline V gene encodes CDR1 LNHDA and CDR2 SQIVND (reference sequence). The length of the CDR3 is 12 residues. The CDR3 protein is CASSIQGAGAFF. Here the CDR3 DNA reads TGTGCCAGTAGTATACAGGGGGCTGGGGCTTTCTTT.

This chain joins TRBV21-1 and TRBJ1-5; the table's D call, TRBD1, was not checked against the DNA. TRBV21-1 is shown as a pseudogene. This CDR3 region has 12 residues. The CDR3 DNA sequence: TGTGCCAGCAGCACAGGGGATCAGCCCCAGCATTTT. Amino acid sequence: CASSTGDQPQHF.